The 27 T cell receptor beta chains presented below share a single source sample, sequenced in a study of cytotoxic CD8 clonotypes in ibrutinib-treated CLL. TCRdb's copy holds only in-frame clones and misses some; the assay was immunoSEQ multiplex PCR. The table lists roughly 250,000 clones, 70% of them singletons. The sequencing here drew on PBMCs, taken after 24 months of ibrutinib treatment. The receptors here all came from a human donor with chronic lymphocytic leukemia.

V and J are TRBV27 and TRBJ2-7, with D perhaps assigned TRBD1 or TRBD2 (6 bases each). V was shortened by 3 bases and J by 8 bases, with 8 bases between the two germline ends. There are 11 residues in the CDR3. Germline V lookup: CDR1 MNHEY, CDR2 SMNVEV (reference sequence). The CDR3 DNA follows: TGTGCCAGCAGTTTCGGGGGCAAGCAGTACTTC. This translates into CASSFGGKQYF.

The V gene is TRBV7-2, the J gene TRBJ2-1; D gene unclear. The CDR3 covers 12 residues. Germline CDR1 reads SGHTA; CDR2 reads FQGNSA. V was trimmed by 3 bases and J by 9 bases, leaving 9 bases between them. For the CDR3, the DNA is TGTGCCAGCAGCTTGGGATACGCTGAGCAGTTCTTC. It yields the protein CASSLGYAEQFF.

The rearrangement joins TRBV28 to TRBJ2-7; the D is unclear. Germline V CDR1 and CDR2: MDHEN, SYDVKM. The CDR3 runs 14 residues. Trimming pared 5 bases from V and 2 bases from J, leaving 13 bases between. Here the CDR3 DNA reads TGTGCCAGCAGTCCCCATGACTTTCCCTACGAGCAGTACTTC. This sequence encodes CASSPHDFPYEQYF.

This clone was detected only a few times. DNA for the CDR3: TGTGCCAGCACTCTCAGCTATACAGATACGCAGTATTTT. Amino acids: CASTLSYTDTQYF. J is TRBJ2-3 and V is TRBV6-1; D uncertain. The V gene lost 7 bases and the J gene lost 3 bases, with 11 bases spanning the gap. The CDR3 consists of 13 residues. Germline values: CDR1 MNHNS, CDR2 SASEGT.

This clone was counted only a few times. As the CDR3 is not closed by the conserved phenylalanine or tryptophan, this likely results from a read error. The DNA is omitted, as the CDR3 cannot be located on it reliably, and the CDR3 follows TCRdb's listing. This rearrangement joins TRBV19 to TRBJ2-7; the table's D call, TRBD1, has no DNA check behind it. The CDR3 is made up of 11 amino acids, end residues included. Germline V CDR1 and CDR2: LNHDA, SQIVND (reference sequence). The CDR3 here is CASTHRIWRSA.

The gene calls are TRBV7-2 and TRBJ1-1; a weak D match, TRBD1 (5 bases). Trimming removed 3 bases at V and 3 bases at J, with 8 bases between. CDR1 is SGHTA, CDR2 FQGNSA, per germline. The CDR3 has 13 residues. The CDR3 DNA reads TGTGCCAGCAGCTTCCAGGGAGACACTGAAGCTTTCTTT. This codes for CASSFQGDTEAFF. Filled out from reference TRBV7-2 and TRBJ1-1, the complete variable domain reads GAGVSQSPSNKVTEKGKDVELRCDPISGHTALYWYRQSLGQGLEFLIYFQGNSAPDKSGLPSDRFSAERTGGSVSTLTIQRTQQEDSAVYLCASSFQGDTEAFFGQGTRLTVV.

The chain uses TRBV28 and TRBJ2-3; possible D gene TRBD2, 6 bases. The CDR3 totals 15 residues. Trimming stripped 3 bases from V and 4 bases from J, with 14 bases between. CDR1 is MDHEN, CDR2 SYDVKM, per germline. The CDR3 is CASSFLKSGADTQYF. As DNA, the CDR3 is TGTGCCAGCAGTTTCTTAAAGTCGGGGGCAGATACGCAGTATTTT.

This clone was counted only a few times. The rearrangement links TRBV30 to TRBJ2-5; TRBD2 aligns across 9 bases. The V gene end was trimmed by 2 bases and the J gene end by 1 base; junction bases not matched to a gene: 5. In germline, CDR1 is GTSNPN, CDR2 SVGIG (reference sequence). The CDR3 extends over 15 amino acids. CDR3 region: CAWSPSGTVQETQYF. The CDR3 nucleotides read TGTGCCTGGAGTCCTAGCGGGACCGTCCAAGAGACCCAGTACTTC.

The chain joins TRBV5-4 to TRBJ1-4; the D is unclear. Trimming cost V 3 bases and J 7 bases, with 13 bases left between them. This CDR3 is 14 amino acids long. Looked up from germline, CDR1 is SGHNT and CDR2 is YYREEE (reference sequence). The CDR3 bases are TGTGCCAGCAGCTGGACGGACGGATCTGAAAAACTGTTTTTT. Protein sequence: CASSWTDGSEKLFF.

V and J are TRBV9 and TRBJ1-1; possible D gene TRBD1, 6 bases. The CDR3 has 14 residues. V was shortened by 5 bases and J by 3 bases, with 14 bases between the two germline ends. CDR1 is SGDLS and CDR2 is YYNGEE in the germline V gene. The CDR3 is CASSPGRGDTEAFF. The CDR3 DNA reads as TGTGCCAGCAGTCCGGGAAGGGGGGACACTGAAGCTTTCTTT.

The chain combines TRBV27 with TRBJ2-7, with D possibly TRBD1 on 6 matching bases. V was trimmed by 5 bases and J by 4 bases, leaving 15 bases between them. There are 14 residues in the CDR3. CDR1 and CDR2 from the germline V gene are MNHEY and SMNVEV (reference sequence). The CDR3 nucleotides are TGTGCCAGCAGTCCCACAGGGTATCGGTACGAGCAGTACTTC. Its protein is CASSPTGYRYEQYF.

This rearrangement joins TRBV18 to TRBJ2-3; D gene uncertain. This CDR3 has 12 residues. CDR1 and CDR2 from the germline V gene are KGHSH and LQKENI. V was trimmed by 0 bases and J by 8 bases, leaving 6 bases between them. CDR3 coding DNA: TGTGCCAGCTCACCACCTTTGGGTACGCAGTATTTT. It yields the protein CASSPPLGTQYF.

This clone occurred once. The chain recombines TRBV19 with TRBJ2-7; 8 bases match TRBD2. The germline CDR1 and CDR2 sequences are LNHDA and SQIVND (reference sequence). The V gene end was trimmed by 4 bases and the J gene end by 0 bases; junction bases not matched to a gene: 5. The length of the CDR3 is 15 residues. CDR3: CASSNPGTSSYEQYF. In nucleotides, the CDR3 is TGTGCCAGTAGTAACCCCGGGACTAGCTCCTACGAGCAGTACTTC.

Concerning this clone itself: The junction departs from germline at one end; a sequencing error may be responsible. This chain links TRBV7-7 with TRBJ2-7; 9 bases are shared with TRBD1. In germline, CDR1 is SSHAT, CDR2 FNYEAQ (reference sequence). CDR3 length equals 15 residues. The CDR3 region has the DNA TGTGCTAGCAGCTCGCAAGCCGGACAGGGGTTCGAGCAGTACTTC. Its protein is CASSSQAGQGFEQYF.

This rearrangement joins TRBV7-9 to TRBJ1-1; 7 bases agree with TRBD1. CDR3 size: 15 residues. Germline loops: CDR1 SEHNR, CDR2 FQNEAQ (reference sequence). The ends lost 4 bases at V and 3 bases at J; junction bases unmatched: 8. This CDR3 is CASSYPKGADTEAFF. The CDR3 DNA reads TGTGCCAGCAGCTACCCGAAGGGGGCTGACACTGAAGCTTTCTTT.

The chain employs TRBV25-1 and TRBJ2-5; D might be TRBD1 or TRBD2, each matching 6 bases. V lost 5 bases and J lost 5, with 15 bases in between. Germline assignment: CDR1 MGHDK and CDR2 SYGVNS. This CDR3 spans 14 amino acids. CDR3 region: CASSPPGARETQYF. The CDR3 DNA reads as TGTGCCAGCAGTCCCCCGGGGGCTAGGGAGACCCAGTACTTC.

The chain is built from TRBV15 and TRBJ1-2; D is ambiguous. With 1 base removed from V and 10 bases from J, the gap between germline ends came to 10 bases. This CDR3 has 12 amino acids. From germline, CDR1 is LNHNV and CDR2 YYDKDF (reference sequence). For the CDR3, the DNA is TGTGCCACCAGCAGAGTAGGGTATCCCTACACCTTC. Encoded protein: CATSRVGYPYTF. Looking up the rest from reference TRBV15 and TRBJ1-2 gives the full variable domain: DAMVIQNPRYQVTQFGKPVTLSCSQTLNHNVMYWYQQKSSQAPKLLFHYYDKDFNNEADTPDNFQSRRPNTSFCFLDIRSPGLGDTAMYLCATSRVGYPYTFGSGTRLTVV.

V and J are TRBV13 and TRBJ2-2; either TRBD1 or TRBD2 may supply D (8 bases each). The ends were cut back, 4 bases at V and 2 bases at J, with 17 bases in the middle. Germline values: CDR1 PRHDT, CDR2 FYEKMQ (reference sequence). The CDR3 loop spans 17 amino acids. CDR3: CASSSRGGQVNTGELFF. The CDR3, as DNA: TGTGCCAGCAGCTCTCGGGGGGGACAGGTTAACACCGGGGAGCTGTTTTTT.

The V and J genes are TRBV28 and TRBJ2-7, with 8 bases aligning to TRBD1. J lost 6 bases, V lost 6 bases, and 16 bases had no gene match. The CDR3 spans 16 residues. Germline lookup yields CDR1 MDHEN and CDR2 SYDVKM. The CDR3 sequence is CASSPGGGRGPLEQYF. CDR3 coding DNA: TGTGCCAGCAGCCCCGGAGGGGGCAGGGGGCCGCTCGAGCAGTACTTC.

This chain connects TRBV28 to TRBJ1-5; D remains unclear. V was shortened by 3 bases and J by 6 bases, with 12 bases between the two germline ends. The CDR3 has 14 amino acids. CDR1 and CDR2 from the germline V gene are MDHEN and SYDVKM. The CDR3 reads CASSFAGLAQPQHF. The CDR3 region has the DNA TGTGCCAGCAGTTTTGCGGGGTTGGCTCAGCCCCAGCATTTT. The entire variable domain, with the rest obtained from reference TRBV28 and TRBJ1-5, is as follows: DVKVTQSSRYLVKRTGEKVFLECVQDMDHENMFWYRQDPGLGLRLIYFSYDVKMKEKGDIPEGYSVSREKKERFSLILESASTNQTSMYLCASSFAGLAQPQHFGDGTRLSIL.

V and J are TRBV7-2 and TRBJ2-7, with a possible D match to TRBD2 (5 bases). V dropped 4 bases and J dropped 3 bases, with 22 bases sitting between them. CDR3 size: 17 residues. From germline, CDR1 is SGHTA and CDR2 FQGNSA. The CDR3 sequence: CASSWRQTASHNYEQYF. The CDR3 DNA is TGTGCCAGCAGCTGGCGCCAGACTGCTAGCCACAACTACGAGCAGTACTTC.

The table lists this clone with a few counts. This chain uses TRBV11-2 with TRBJ2-6; TRBD1 matches 7 bases. The CDR3 covers 16 residues. In germline, CDR1 is SGHAT, CDR2 FQNNGV. J lost 3 bases, V lost 5 bases, and 7 bases had no gene match. The CDR3 here is CASSHYDRDGANVLTF. CDR3 in DNA: TGTGCCAGCAGCCACTATGACAGGGATGGGGCCAACGTCCTGACTTTC.

The rearrangement joins TRBV9 to TRBJ2-7; 9 positions agree with TRBD1. CDR1 is SGDLS, CDR2 YYNGEE, per germline. Trimming removed 10 bases from V and 3 bases from J; junction bases left unmatched: 11. CDR3 length: 14 residues. CDR3 sequence: CAPGGRQGDYEQYF. The DNA for the CDR3 is TGTGCCCCTGGGGGCCGACAGGGGGACTACGAGCAGTACTTC.

V gene TRBV4-1 combines with J gene TRBJ2-7, with TRBD2 matching 12 bases. This CDR3 comprises 15 residues. The trim removed 6 bases at V and 7 bases at J, leaving 10 bases unmatched. CDR1 and CDR2 from the germline V gene are MGHRA and YSYEKL. CDR3 in amino acids: CASSPGTSGLWEQYF. CDR3 sequence (DNA): TGCGCCAGCAGTCCCGGGACTAGCGGGCTGTGGGAGCAGTACTTC.

The chain couples TRBV18 to TRBJ2-3; D might be TRBD1 (6 bases). Germline lookup yields CDR1 KGHSH and CDR2 LQKENI. The CDR3 is made up of 13 amino acids. V was shortened by 6 bases and J by 3 bases, with 10 bases between the two germline ends. CDR3 sequence reads: CASSQGITDTQYF. Here the CDR3 DNA reads TGTGCCAGCTCCCAGGGGATTACAGATACGCAGTATTTT.

The rearrangement uses TRBV4-1 and TRBJ2-1; TRBD2 matches at 7 bases. Germline lookup yields CDR1 MGHRA and CDR2 YSYEKL. Losses at the gene ends were 4 bases for V and 3 bases for J; bases not matched to a gene: 3. The CDR3 loop spans 14 amino acids. CDR3 residues: CASSPRDYYNEQFF. DNA of the CDR3: TGCGCCAGCAGCCCCCGGGACTACTACAATGAGCAGTTCTTC.

The CDR3 is CASSHRDPGSGELFF. For the CDR3, the DNA is TGCGCCAGCAGTCACCGGGACCCGGGCAGCGGGGAGCTGTTTTTT. The chain carries TRBV23-1 and TRBJ2-2; D tentatively reads TRBD1 or TRBD2 (5 bases each). TRBV23-1 is classed as an ORF, of uncertain function. This CDR3 is built from 15 residues. The V end was cut by 3 bases, the J end by 7 bases, with 15 bases between.